The clone carrying this T cell receptor beta chain was seen at least ten times. The antigen is unknown. These data belong to a study of regulatory T cells in long-lasting Graves disease. Study as a whole: Graves' patients (newly diagnosed) had been on antithyroid drugs under 3 months. Study-wide results and limits: Preferential use of TRBV28, TRBJ1-2 and TRBJ2-5 was seen in persistent disease.

Trimming took 4 bases from V and 2 from J; bases not matched to a gene: 8. Germline V gene sequence: CDR1 SGHRS, CDR2 YFSETQ. This CDR3 is built from 15 residues. Time point specified: newly diagnosed GD, antithyroid drugs for less than 3 months. From RNA extracted from PBMCs, the TCR library was made. Arm-PCR of CDR3 regions and iRepertoire HTBI primers were used to build TCR beta libraries. From the multiplex PCR reads, TCRdb called clonotypes with MiXCR, one entry per CDR3 protein. This table holds about 330,000 distinct CDR3 sequences, about 17% found once. These data also formed part of another study, on T cells in Graves' hyperthyroidism and ophthalmopathy. Turning to that study: An initial round of RT-PCR targeting the TCR CDR3 relied on the HTBI primer set.

This clonotype originated in a woman aged 18-29 years with Graves disease. The specimen comprised peripheral blood mononuclear cells (PBMCs), sampled at new diagnosis, from a patient treated with antithyroid drugs. The rearrangement uses TRBV5-1 and TRBJ1-1; 7 bases align to TRBD1. CDR3 nucleotides: TGCGCCAGCAGCCGTATCGGGACAGTCAACACTGAAGCTTTCTTT. Residues: CASSRIGTVNTEAFF.